The 26 T cell receptor beta chains given below trace back to one sample, sequenced in a study of blood T cell repertoires in COVID-19. Produced via immunoSEQ multiplex PCR; TCRdb's table is partial and in-frame only. Of roughly 200,000 clones listed, around 86% are singletons. Sequencing was done on a sample of PBMCs or T cells enriched from blood (not recorded which). The receptors derive from a man aged 40-50 years with acute COVID-19.

The rearrangement links TRBV9 to TRBJ2-7, with D hard to call. V was trimmed by 4 bases and J by 3 bases, leaving 14 bases between them. CDR3 size: 14 residues. Germline V gene lookup returns CDR1 SGDLS and CDR2 YYNGEE. The CDR3 region is CASSMTPEGYEQYF. The CDR3 DNA reads as TGTGCCAGCAGCATGACACCGGAAGGCTACGAGCAGTACTTC.

The rearrangement joins TRBV9 to TRBJ2-5; a weak D match, TRBD1 (5 bases). CDR3 size: 14 residues. The germline V gene encodes CDR1 SGDLS and CDR2 YYNGEE. Deletions cut 0 bases from V and 5 bases from J, with 11 bases between. CDR3 bases: TGTGCCAGCAGCGTAGGCAGGGCCAAGGAGACCCAGTACTTC. This encodes CASSVGRAKETQYF.

The rearrangement joins TRBV28 to TRBJ1-1; TRBD1 aligns across 7 bases. Trimming cost V 8 bases and J 6 bases; bases outside gene matches: 6. The CDR3 is 12 residues long. Looked up from germline, CDR1 is MDHEN and CDR2 is SYDVKM. The CDR3 nucleotides read TGTGCCAGCTGCGTTACAGGGGCTGAAGCTTTCTTT. It encodes CASCVTGAEAFF.

J is TRBJ2-1 and V is TRBV5-4; 8 nucleotides match TRBD2. The ends lost 1 base at V and 3 bases at J; junction bases unmatched: 3. Germline V gene sequence: CDR1 SGHNT, CDR2 YYREEE (reference sequence). There are 15 residues in the CDR3. This CDR3 reads CASSLTSGVYNEQFF. CDR3 nucleotide sequence: TGTGCCAGCAGCTTGACTAGCGGAGTCTACAATGAGCAGTTCTTC. Drawing the rest from reference TRBV5-4 and TRBJ2-1, the complete variable domain is ETGVTQSPTHLIKTRGQQVTLRCSSQSGHNTVSWYQQALGQGPQFIFQYYREEENGRGNFPPRFSGLQFPNYSSELNVNALELDDSALYLCASSLTSGVYNEQFFGPGTRLTVL.

The chain is built from TRBV7-2 and TRBJ1-1, with a tentative D call TRBD1 (6 bases). The ends were cut back, 7 bases at V and 3 bases at J, with 15 bases in the middle. This CDR3 has 14 amino acids. Germline V gene data show CDR1 as SGHTA and CDR2 as FQGNSA. The CDR3 nucleotides read TGTGCCAGCAAGAGAGGGGGTATGGACACTGAAGCTTTCTTT. This encodes CASKRGGMDTEAFF.

V and J are TRBV27 and TRBJ2-3; tentatively, D is TRBD1 (5 bases). Germline V gene data show CDR1 as MNHEY and CDR2 as SMNVEV (reference sequence). V lost 2 bases to trimming and J lost 5 bases, with 11 bases between them. The CDR3 runs 14 residues. CDR3 in amino acids: CASSLRMGLDTQYF. The CDR3 coding sequence is TGTGCCAGCAGTTTAAGGATGGGGCTAGATACGCAGTATTTT.

The CDR3: CATSGSGLGNQPQHF. In DNA form, the CDR3 reads TGTGCCACCAGCGGGTCAGGCCTGGGCAATCAGCCCCAGCATTTT. The chain joins TRBV15 to TRBJ1-5; D ambiguous. V was shortened by 5 bases and J by 2 bases, with 13 bases between the two germline ends. The CDR3 is made up of 15 amino acids. CDR1 is LNHNV and CDR2 is YYDKDF in the germline V gene (reference sequence).

The V and J genes are TRBV9 and TRBJ1-1, with a tentative D call TRBD1 (6 bases). The CDR3 has 15 residues. The germline gives CDR1 SGDLS, CDR2 YYNGEE. V lost 3 bases and J lost 1, with 13 bases in between. CDR3 sequence reads: CASSDGQPRNTEAFF. CDR3 sequence (DNA): TGTGCCAGCAGCGACGGACAGCCACGGAACACTGAAGCTTTCTTT.

The chain employs TRBV9 and TRBJ1-3, with 7 bases fitting TRBD1. The CDR3 contains 16 residues. V dropped 4 bases and J dropped 4; count of bases not matched to a gene: 11. Germline assignment: CDR1 SGDLS and CDR2 YYNGEE. The CDR3 DNA reads as TGTGCCAGCAGCCCTACTTTCGGGACAGCAGGAAACACCATATATTTT. It translates to CASSPTFGTAGNTIYF.

This rearrangement joins TRBV5-1 to TRBJ2-7, with a weak D call TRBD2 (5 bases). This CDR3 comprises 13 residues. The V end was cut by 5 bases, the J end by 2 bases, with 11 bases between. Germline CDR1 reads SGHRS; CDR2 reads YFSETQ. The CDR3 here is CASRGSRAYEQYF. CDR3 nucleotide sequence: TGCGCCAGCAGGGGGAGCCGTGCCTACGAGCAGTACTTC.

This chain links TRBV7-2 with TRBJ2-5, with TRBD2 matching over 11 bases. CDR1 is SGHTA, CDR2 FQGNSA, per germline. The V and J ends lost 2 bases and 7 bases, in that order; junction bases with no gene match: 12. The CDR3 is 17 amino acids. The CDR3 region has the DNA TGTGCCAGCAGCTTACGCCTTTCGTTAGCGGGAGGGGTGACCCAGTACTTC. It is translated as CASSLRLSLAGGVTQYF.

This chain uses TRBV5-8 with TRBJ2-5; D is perhaps TRBD2 (6 bases). Trimming removed 4 bases at V and 2 bases at J, with 9 bases between. This CDR3 comprises 13 residues. Germline V gives CDR1 SGHTS, CDR2 YDEGEE. The CDR3 DNA reads TGTGCCAGCAGCGGCGGGGTTCAAGAGACCCAGTACTTC. It is translated as CASSGGVQETQYF. Filled out from reference TRBV5-8 and TRBJ2-5, the complete variable domain reads EAGVTQSPTHLIKTRGQQATLRCSPISGHTSVYWYQQALGLGLQFLLWYDEGEERNRGNFPPRFSGRQFPNYSSELNVNALELEDSALYLCASSGGVQETQYFGPGTRLLVL.

The chain joins TRBV28 to TRBJ1-2, with no clear D. Germline CDR1 and CDR2: MDHEN and SYDVKM. This CDR3 spans 10 amino acids. Trimming left V 6 bases short and J 8 bases short, with 7 bases between. The CDR3 DNA is TGTGCCAGCAGCCGGTCGGGCTACACCTTC. It specifies CASSRSGYTF.

This rearrangement joins TRBV18 to TRBJ2-1, with D perhaps TRBD2 (6 bases). The CDR3 length is 14 residues. The germline V gene encodes CDR1 KGHSH and CDR2 LQKENI. With 2 bases removed from V and 8 bases from J, the gap between germline ends came to 13 bases. The CDR3 region has the DNA TGTGCCAGCTCACCAACGGGAGTACCGGATGAGCAGTTCTTC. It is translated as CASSPTGVPDEQFF. Full variable domain (outside the CDR3, taken from reference TRBV18 and TRBJ2-1): NAGVMQNPRHLVRRRGQEARLRCSPMKGHSHVYWYRQLPEEGLKFMVYLQKENIIDESGMPKERFSAEFPKEGPSILRIQQVVRGDSAAYFCASSPTGVPDEQFFGPGTRLTVL.

The V call is TRBV10-3, the J call TRBJ1-1; 8 positions agree with TRBD1. Germline CDR1 and CDR2: ENHRY and SYGVKD. This CDR3 comprises 16 residues. J lost 0 bases, V lost 6 bases, and 9 bases had no gene match. Written as DNA, the CDR3 is TGTGCCATCAGCAGAATGGGACAGGCCATGAACACTGAAGCTTTCTTT. Amino acid sequence: CAISRMGQAMNTEAFF.

DNA for the CDR3: TGTGCCACCACCATCGATACGCTAGCGGTCACCGGGGAGCTGTTTTTT. Translating gives CATTIDTLAVTGELFF. The chain carries TRBV15 and TRBJ2-2; 7 bases are shared with TRBD2. CDR3 length: 16 amino acids. Trimming at V came to 7 bases and at J to 4 bases, leaving 12 bases not matched to a gene. Per germline, CDR1 LNHNV and CDR2 YYDKDF (reference sequence).

This sequence joins TRBV27 and TRBJ1-5, with unresolved D. The germline V gene has CDR1 MNHEY and CDR2 SMNVEV (reference sequence). The CDR3 consists of 14 residues. Trimming pared 5 bases from V and 1 base from J, leaving 9 bases between. CDR3 region: CASSTLLSNQPQHF. The CDR3 DNA sequence: TGTGCCAGCAGTACATTATTGAGCAATCAGCCCCAGCATTTT.

This clone was seen only a few times. The rearrangement links TRBV3-1 (or the pseudogene TRBV3-2) to TRBJ1-1, with a tentative D call TRBD1 (5 bases). V lost 4 bases, J lost 1 base, and 10 bases lay in between. Looked up from germline, CDR1 is LGHDT and CDR2 is YNNKEL (reference sequence). The CDR3 has 14 amino acids. CDR3 amino acids: CASSRSGGNTEAFF. In DNA form, the CDR3 reads TGTGCCAGCAGCCGATCCGGGGGGAACACTGAAGCTTTCTTT.

This clone was detected a few times. V usage is TRBV15 and J usage is TRBJ2-2, with TRBD2 matching over 7 bases. CDR1 and CDR2 from the germline V gene are LNHNV and YYDKDF (reference sequence). The CDR3 has 17 amino acids. V shed 0 bases and J 4 bases; nucleotides not matched to a gene: 8. CDR3 bases: TGTGCCACCAGCAGAGATCATAGGGAGGGCTCCACCGGGGAGCTGTTTTTT. Its translation: CATSRDHREGSTGELFF.

The DNA for the CDR3 is TGCAGCGTTGAAGACCTAAGCGGGAGCATCGGGGAGCTGTTTTTT. Translating it yields CSVEDLSGSIGELFF. The chain recombines TRBV29-1 with TRBJ2-2; 8 nucleotides line up with TRBD2. J gave up 7 bases and V 0 bases, and 7 bases lay outside the gene matches. Germline V gene sequence: CDR1 SQVTM, CDR2 ANQGSEA. CDR3 length equals 15 residues.

The rearrangement links TRBV29-1 to TRBJ1-2; 9 bases fit TRBD1. The CDR3 is made up of 14 amino acids. The V gene's germline CDR1 is SQVTM and CDR2 ANQGSEA. Germline trimming cut 3 bases from V and 7 bases from J; bases unmatched to any gene: 9. The CDR3 DNA follows: TGCAGCGTTGATTTAAACAGGGGGCGAAGTGGCTACACCTTC. It specifies CSVDLNRGRSGYTF.

This clone was recorded once. The chain is built from TRBV27 and TRBJ2-7; tentatively, D is TRBD2 (6 bases). V lost 0 bases and J lost 4, with 10 bases in between. This CDR3 is 14 amino acids long. The V gene's germline CDR1 is MNHEY and CDR2 SMNVEV (reference sequence). The CDR3 protein is CASSLSWGTYEQYF. The CDR3 DNA sequence: TGTGCCAGCAGTTTATCGTGGGGGACTTACGAGCAGTACTTC.

The gene calls are TRBV5-6 and TRBJ2-5; tentatively, D is TRBD2 (5 bases). The CDR3 covers 13 residues. CDR1 and CDR2 (germline): SGHDT, YYEEEE. Trimming removed 4 bases from V and 2 bases from J, with 9 bases in between. The CDR3 is CASSKGLQETQYF. The CDR3 coding sequence is TGTGCCAGCAGCAAAGGACTGCAAGAGACCCAGTACTTC.

The rearrangement joins TRBV27 to TRBJ2-1; D gene unclear. Between the trimmed V and J ends, which lost 2 bases and 5 bases, there was a span of 7 bases. Germline assignment: CDR1 MNHEY and CDR2 SMNVEV (reference sequence). The CDR3 has 13 residues. In nucleotides, the CDR3 is TGTGCCAGCAGTTTACCCGGAGACAATGAGCAGTTCTTC. Translating gives CASSLPGDNEQFF.

The V call is TRBV6-2 or TRBV6-3, the J call TRBJ2-5; TRBD2 is a possible D gene (5 bases). Germline V gives CDR1 MNHEY, CDR2 SVGEGT. Trimming removed 6 bases at V and 5 bases at J, with 10 bases between. The CDR3 is 12 residues long. CDR3 nucleotides: TGTGCCAGCAGCGGCGGGTACGAGACCCAGTACTTC. It specifies CASSGGYETQYF.

The chain carries TRBV28 and TRBJ1-4; TRBD1 matches at 9 bases. The ends lost 7 bases at V and 8 bases at J; junction bases unmatched: 20. CDR3 length: 18 residues. Germline assignment: CDR1 MDHEN and CDR2 SYDVKM. CDR3 DNA: TGTGCCAGCACGATACTAGGGACAGGGTATGGTGTGGGAGAAAAACTGTTTTTT. It translates to CASTILGTGYGVGEKLFF.